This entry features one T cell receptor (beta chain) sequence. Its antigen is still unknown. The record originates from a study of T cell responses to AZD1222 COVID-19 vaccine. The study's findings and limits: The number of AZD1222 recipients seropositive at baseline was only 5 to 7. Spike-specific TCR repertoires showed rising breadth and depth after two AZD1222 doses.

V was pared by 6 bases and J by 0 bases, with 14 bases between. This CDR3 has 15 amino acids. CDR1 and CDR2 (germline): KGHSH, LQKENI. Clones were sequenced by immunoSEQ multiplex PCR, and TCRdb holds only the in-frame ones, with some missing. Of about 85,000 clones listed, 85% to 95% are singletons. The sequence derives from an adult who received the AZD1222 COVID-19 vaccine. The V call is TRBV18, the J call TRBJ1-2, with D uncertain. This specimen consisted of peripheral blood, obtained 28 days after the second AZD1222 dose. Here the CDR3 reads CASSLDGLANYGYTF. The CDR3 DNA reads TGTGCCAGCTCCCTGGACGGGTTAGCTAACTATGGCTACACCTTC.